This T cell receptor (beta chain) was sequenced during a study of cytomegalovirus exposure and HLA in healthy donors. Study-level results: Some V segments (TRBV6-2 and TRBV6-3 among them) were excluded as indistinguishable. Looking again later, the authors saw that most CMV-associated TCR beta chains seemed HLA-restricted.

In the case of this clone: Antigen: not known. One end of the junction varies from germline; a read error may be responsible.

A multiplex PCR was run with 60 Vbeta primers and 13 Jbeta primers. Assay used: immunoSEQ multiplex PCR; TCRdb lists only in-frame clones, some missing. This sample has roughly 100,000 clones, with roughly 12% found just once. The germline V gene has CDR1 MGHDK and CDR2 SYGVNS. The CDR3 covers 15 residues. Sequenced: PBMCs. The clonotype comes from a man aged 40-50 years in good health and CMV-seropositive. This chain joins TRBV25-1 and TRBJ1-3; the D gene is possibly TRBD1 (5 bases). Here the CDR3 reads CASSEQERGGNNIYF. The DNA for the CDR3 is TGTGCCAGCAGTGAACAGGAAAGGGGAGGAAACAACATATATTTT.